This record covers a single T cell receptor (beta chain). Its target is not known. The data belong to a study of CD8+ T cells in alopecia areata. Collection of lesional scalp punch biopsies and peripheral blood was performed in alopecia areata patients. Overall study results and limits: Possibly because of HLA-related factors, TCR sharing was less clear across patients than in mice. Higher clonality than in normal scalp was seen in lesional scalp, especially alopecia totalis/universalis.

RNA was isolated and reverse transcribed to cDNA, the sequencing template. Only in-frame clones appear in the TCRdb table, and some are missing; sequencing was by immunoSEQ multiplex PCR. Here the sample spans 150,000 to 180,000 clones, about 51% being singletons. This TCR was sampled from a human donor with alopecia areata. This specimen was CD8+ T cells sorted from blood, taken at week 0.

CDR3 in DNA: TGTGCCAGCAGACAGGGAGGGAATGAGCAGTTCTTC. Translated: CASRQGGNEQFF. V and J are TRBV25-1 and TRBJ2-1; D perhaps matches TRBD2 (7 bases). There are 12 residues in the CDR3. V lost 6 bases, J lost 7 bases, and 10 bases lay in between. Germline lookup yields CDR1 MGHDK and CDR2 SYGVNS. The full variable domain, completed using reference TRBV25-1 and TRBJ2-1, is EADIYQTPRYLVIGTGKKITLECSQTMGHDKMYWYQQDPGMELHLIHYSYGVNSTEKGDLSSESTVSRIRTEHFPLTLESARPSHTSQYLCASRQGGNEQFFGPGTRLTVL.